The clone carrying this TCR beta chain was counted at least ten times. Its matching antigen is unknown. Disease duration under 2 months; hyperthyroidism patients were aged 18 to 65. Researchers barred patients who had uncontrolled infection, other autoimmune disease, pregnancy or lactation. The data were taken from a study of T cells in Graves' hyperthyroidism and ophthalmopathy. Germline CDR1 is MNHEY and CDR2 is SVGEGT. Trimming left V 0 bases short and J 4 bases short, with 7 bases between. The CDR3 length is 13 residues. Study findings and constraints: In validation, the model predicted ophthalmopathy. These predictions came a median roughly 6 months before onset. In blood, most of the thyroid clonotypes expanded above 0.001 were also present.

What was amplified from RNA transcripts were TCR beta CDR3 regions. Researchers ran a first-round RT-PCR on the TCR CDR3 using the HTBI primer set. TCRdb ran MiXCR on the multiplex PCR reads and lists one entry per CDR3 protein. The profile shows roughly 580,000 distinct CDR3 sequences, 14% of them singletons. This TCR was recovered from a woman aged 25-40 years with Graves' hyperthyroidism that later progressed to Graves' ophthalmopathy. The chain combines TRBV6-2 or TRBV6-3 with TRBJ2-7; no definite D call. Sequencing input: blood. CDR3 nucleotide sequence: TGTGCCAGCAGTTACTCCGACTCGTACGAGCAGTACTTC. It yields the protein CASSYSDSYEQYF.